A selection of T cell receptor beta chains follows, all from one sample in a study of identical twins. TCRdb called the 5' RACE reads again in MiXCR, with one record for every CDR3 protein. The profile shows approximately 700,000 distinct CDR3 sequences, 15% to 20% of them singletons. This same sample was also taken into another study, of T cells expressing NK-cell markers.

Sequences were obtained from PBMCs. The source is a woman younger than 30 in good health. CDR3s include the opening cysteine and the closing phenylalanine or tryptophan. A D gene is named only where the DNA matches it firmly. Not all rows give a size; the values are once, few, many and, for expanded clones, a class.

j_call: TRBJ2-7
v_call: TRBV4-3
d_call: NA
clone_size: NA
cdr3_nt: TGCGCCAGCAGCCAAGGGGTTGACTTCTACGAGCAGTACTTC
cdr3_aa: CASSQGVDFYEQYF

j_call: TRBJ2-7
v_call: TRBV20-1
d_call: TRBD2
clone_size: NA
cdr3_nt: TGCAGTGCTAAGGGGACTACCTACGAGCAGTACTTC
cdr3_aa: CSAKGTTYEQYF

j_call: TRBJ2-5
v_call: TRBV7-9
d_call: NA
clone_size: NA
cdr3_nt: TGTGCCAGCAGCCCGGGGCGGGGAAGGGAGACCCAGTACTTC
cdr3_aa: CASSPGRGRETQYF

j_call: TRBJ2-1
v_call: TRBV25-1
d_call: NA
clone_size: NA
cdr3_nt: TGTGCCAGCAGTGGTCAGACCTTCAATGAGCAGTTCTTC
cdr3_aa: CASSGQTFNEQFF

j_call: TRBJ2-1
v_call: TRBV6-2/TRBV6-3
d_call: NA
clone_size: few
cdr3_nt: TGTGCCAGCACGGACCCTTCGAGCGAGCAGTTCTTC
cdr3_aa: CASTDPSSEQFF

j_call: TRBJ2-3
v_call: TRBV20-1
d_call: NA
clone_size: many
cdr3_nt: TGCAGTGCTAGTGTGGGGGGTCCTAGCACAGATACGCAGTATTTT
cdr3_aa: CSASVGGPSTDTQYF

j_call: TRBJ2-2
v_call: TRBV6-2/TRBV6-3
d_call: TRBD2
clone_size: NA
cdr3_nt: TGTGCCAGCAGTTACAGATATAGCGGGAGGCCGATGAACACCGGGGAGCTGTTTTTT
cdr3_aa: CASSYRYSGRPMNTGELFF

j_call: TRBJ2-3
v_call: TRBV5-5
d_call: TRBD2
clone_size: NA
cdr3_nt: TGTGCCAGCAGCTTCTTCGCGGGAGCCACAGATACGCAGTATTTT
cdr3_aa: CASSFFAGATDTQYF

j_call: TRBJ2-1
v_call: TRBV12-3/TRBV12-4
d_call: NA
clone_size: NA
cdr3_nt: TGTGCCAGCAGCTCCCTATTTAGGGCCGGGAATGAGCAGTTCTTC
cdr3_aa: CASSSLFRAGNEQFF

j_call: TRBJ2-5
v_call: TRBV30
d_call: TRBD1
clone_size: NA
cdr3_nt: TGTGCCTGGAGGACAGGGGGTAAGAAGACCCAGTACTTC
cdr3_aa: CAWRTGGKKTQYF

j_call: TRBJ2-7
v_call: TRBV7-6
d_call: NA
clone_size: NA
cdr3_nt: TGTGCCAGCAGCTTTACGGAAGTCTACGAGCAGTACTTC
cdr3_aa: CASSFTEVYEQYF

j_call: TRBJ2-7
v_call: TRBV25-1
d_call: NA
clone_size: NA
cdr3_nt: TGTGCCAGCAGTGAATGGCGACACCTCCAATACGAGCAGTACTTC
cdr3_aa: CASSEWRHLQYEQYF

j_call: TRBJ1-1
v_call: TRBV12-3/TRBV12-4
d_call: NA
clone_size: many
cdr3_nt: TGTGCCAGCAGTTCCGGGGCTATGGGAGCTTTCTTT
cdr3_aa: CASSSGAMGAFF

j_call: TRBJ2-3
v_call: TRBV7-8
d_call: NA
clone_size: NA
cdr3_nt: TGTGCCAGCAGCCTCAAGGTGTTCGCAGATACGCAGTATTTT
cdr3_aa: CASSLKVFADTQYF

j_call: TRBJ1-3
v_call: TRBV7-9
d_call: NA
clone_size: many
cdr3_nt: TGTGCCAGCAGCTTCAGGGAATTAGGAAACACCATATATTTT
cdr3_aa: CASSFRELGNTIYF

j_call: TRBJ2-7
v_call: TRBV12-3/TRBV12-4
d_call: NA
clone_size: many
cdr3_nt: TGTGCCAGCAGTTTCAGGCTGCAGCAGTACTTC
cdr3_aa: CASSFRLQQYF

j_call: TRBJ1-5
v_call: TRBV7-2
d_call: TRBD1
clone_size: NA
cdr3_nt: TGTGCCAGCAGCTTAGCGGAAACAGGGGGTATTTACCCCCAGCATTTT
cdr3_aa: CASSLAETGGIYPQHF

j_call: TRBJ2-2
v_call: TRBV2
d_call: TRBD2
clone_size: few
cdr3_nt: TGTGCAGTAGCGGGAGGAGGCAATTTTCAGCTGTTTTTT
cdr3_aa: CAVAGGGNFQLFF

j_call: TRBJ2-3
v_call: TRBV5-1
d_call: NA
clone_size: few
cdr3_nt: TGCGCCAGCGCCGTGGCGGATACGCAGTATTTT
cdr3_aa: CASAVADTQYF

j_call: TRBJ2-3
v_call: TRBV6-2/TRBV6-3
d_call: TRBD2
clone_size: NA
cdr3_nt: TGTGCCAGCAGTCCCAGCGGGGGTTCCCCAGATACGCAGTATTTT
cdr3_aa: CASSPSGGSPDTQYF

j_call: TRBJ2-5
v_call: TRBV20-1
d_call: NA
clone_size: few
cdr3_nt: TGCAGTGCTAGAGGCGGGGCGGGACAAGAGACCCAGTACTTC
cdr3_aa: CSARGGAGQETQYF

j_call: TRBJ2-1
v_call: TRBV27
d_call: NA
clone_size: NA
cdr3_nt: TGTGCCAGCAGTTTTCGTCGTGGACAGCCCTACAATGAGCAGTTCTTC
cdr3_aa: CASSFRRGQPYNEQFF